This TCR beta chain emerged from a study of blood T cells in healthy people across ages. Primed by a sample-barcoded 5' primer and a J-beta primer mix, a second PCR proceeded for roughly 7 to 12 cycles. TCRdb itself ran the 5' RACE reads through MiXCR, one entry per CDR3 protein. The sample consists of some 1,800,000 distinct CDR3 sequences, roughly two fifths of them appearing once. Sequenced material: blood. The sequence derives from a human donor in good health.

CDR3 DNA: TGTGCCAGCAGTCCCGGGTCTGTGGATGTGTGGAGTGGCGCCGGGGAGCTGTTTTTT. Amino acids: CASSPGSVDVWSGAGELFF. This sequence joins TRBV7-2 and TRBJ2-2; D unresolved. V lost 6 bases and J 6 bases, leaving 29 bases between the germline ends. CDR3 length equals 19 residues. Germline CDR1 SGHTA, CDR2 FQGNSA.